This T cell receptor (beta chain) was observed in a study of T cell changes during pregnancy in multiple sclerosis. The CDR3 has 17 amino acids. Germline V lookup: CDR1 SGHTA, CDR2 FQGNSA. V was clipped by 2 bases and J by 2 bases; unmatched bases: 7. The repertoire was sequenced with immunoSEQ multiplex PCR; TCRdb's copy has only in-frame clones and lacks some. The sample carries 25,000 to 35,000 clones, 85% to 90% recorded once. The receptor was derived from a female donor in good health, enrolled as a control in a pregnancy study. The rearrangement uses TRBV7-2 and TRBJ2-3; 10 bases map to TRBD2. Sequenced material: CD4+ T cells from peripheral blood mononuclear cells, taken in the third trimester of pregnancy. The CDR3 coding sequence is TGTGCCAGCAGCTTAAAGGAGCGGGGGGGCAACACAGATACGCAGTATTTT. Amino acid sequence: CASSLKERGGNTDTQYF. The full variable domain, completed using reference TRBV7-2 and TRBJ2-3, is GAGVSQSPSNKVTEKGKDVELRCDPISGHTALYWYRQSLGQGLEFLIYFQGNSAPDKSGLPSDRFSAERTGGSVSTLTIQRTQQEDSAVYLCASSLKERGGNTDTQYFGPGTRLTVL.